This record covers a single TCR beta chain. What it binds is not known. The donors were members of the approximately 120-subject validation cohort (separate from the roughly 670-subject first cohort). The data stem from a study of cytomegalovirus exposure and HLA in healthy donors. Overall study findings and caveats: TCR clusters originating in the first cohort tended to co-occur in the 120 validation repertoires, according to a later analysis. It was reported that the classifier diagnosed cytomegalovirus status with high specificity and sensitivity in both the original and validation cohorts.

Germline loops: CDR1 SNHLY, CDR2 FYNNEI. The CDR3 runs to 18 residues. V trimming: 5 bases; J trimming: 9 bases; junction bases outside the gene matches: 19. TCRdb's copy holds only in-frame clones and misses some; the assay was immunoSEQ multiplex PCR. The data hold about 73,000 clones, with roughly 90% observed a single time. This sequence originates from a young woman in good health and CMV-seropositive. The rearrangement uses TRBV2 and TRBJ1-6; TRBD1 aligns across 7 bases. Sequencing was done on a sample of PBMCs. The CDR3 DNA follows: TGTGCCAGCAGTACAGACAGGGCAGCATGGTCGGGCGGTTCACCCCTCCACTTT. Amino acids: CASSTDRAAWSGGSPLHF.